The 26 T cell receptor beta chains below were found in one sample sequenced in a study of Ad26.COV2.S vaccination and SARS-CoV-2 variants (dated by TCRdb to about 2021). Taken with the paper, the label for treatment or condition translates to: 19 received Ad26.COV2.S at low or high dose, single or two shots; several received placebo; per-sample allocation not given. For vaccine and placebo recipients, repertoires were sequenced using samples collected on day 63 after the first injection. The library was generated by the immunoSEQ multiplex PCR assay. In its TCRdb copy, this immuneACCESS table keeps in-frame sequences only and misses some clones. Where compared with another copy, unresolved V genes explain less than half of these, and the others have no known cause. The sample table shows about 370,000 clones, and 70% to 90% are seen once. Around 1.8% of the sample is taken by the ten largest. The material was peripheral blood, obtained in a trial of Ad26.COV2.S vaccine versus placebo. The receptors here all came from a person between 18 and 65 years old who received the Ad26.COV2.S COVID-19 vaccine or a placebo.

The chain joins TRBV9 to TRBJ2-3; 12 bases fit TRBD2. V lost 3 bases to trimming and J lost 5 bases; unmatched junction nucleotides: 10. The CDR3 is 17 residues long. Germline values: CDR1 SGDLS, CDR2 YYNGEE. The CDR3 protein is CASSAGLAGSLGDTQYF. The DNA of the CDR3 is TGTGCCAGCAGCGCGGGACTAGCGGGCAGTTTGGGAGATACGCAGTATTTT. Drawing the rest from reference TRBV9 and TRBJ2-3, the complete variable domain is DSGVTQTPKHLITATGQRVTLRCSPRSGDLSVYWYQQSLDQGLQFLIQYYNGEERAKGNILERFSAQQFPDLHSELNLSSLELGDSALYFCASSAGLAGSLGDTQYFGPGTRLTVL.

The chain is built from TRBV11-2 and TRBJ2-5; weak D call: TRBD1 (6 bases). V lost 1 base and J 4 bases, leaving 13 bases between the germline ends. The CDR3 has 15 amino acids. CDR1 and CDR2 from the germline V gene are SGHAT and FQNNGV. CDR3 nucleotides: TGTGCCAGCAGCTTAGGACCGGACAGAGGAGAGACCCAGTACTTC. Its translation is CASSLGPDRGETQYF.

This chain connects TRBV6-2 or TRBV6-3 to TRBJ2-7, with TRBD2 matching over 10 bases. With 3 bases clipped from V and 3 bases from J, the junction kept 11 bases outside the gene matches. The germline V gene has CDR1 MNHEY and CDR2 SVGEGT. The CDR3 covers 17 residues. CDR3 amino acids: CASSYISQGLAVYEQYF. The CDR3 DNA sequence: TGTGCCAGCAGTTATATCTCCCAAGGACTAGCGGTCTACGAGCAGTACTTC.

The CDR3 coding sequence is TGTGCCAGCACCCCTGGGGGCAGGGGCACTGAAGCTTTCTTT. This translates into CASTPGGRGTEAFF. V usage is TRBV6-5 and J usage is TRBJ1-1, with TRBD1 as a possible D gene (6 bases). Germline CDR1 is MNHEY and CDR2 is SVGAGI. Trimming left V 7 bases short and J 4 bases short, with 16 bases between. The CDR3 has 14 amino acids.

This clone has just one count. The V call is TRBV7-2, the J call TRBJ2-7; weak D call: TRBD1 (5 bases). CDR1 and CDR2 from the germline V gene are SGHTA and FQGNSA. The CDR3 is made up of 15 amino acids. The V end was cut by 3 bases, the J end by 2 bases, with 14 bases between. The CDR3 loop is CASSFLTVAPYEQYF. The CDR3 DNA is TGTGCCAGCAGCTTTCTGACAGTAGCCCCCTACGAGCAGTACTTC.

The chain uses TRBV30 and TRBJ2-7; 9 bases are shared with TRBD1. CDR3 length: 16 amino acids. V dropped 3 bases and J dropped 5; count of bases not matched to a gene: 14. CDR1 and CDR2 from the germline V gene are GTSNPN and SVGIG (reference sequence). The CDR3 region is CAWSAYRGRGNHEQYF. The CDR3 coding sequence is TGTGCCTGGAGCGCTTACAGGGGGCGAGGTAACCACGAGCAGTACTTC.

The CDR3 region has the DNA TGTGCCACCAGTGCCTGGGCCGAGCAGTTCTTC. This sequence encodes CATSAWAEQFF. The chain has TRBV24-1 and TRBJ2-1; D is undetermined. V gave up 5 bases and J gave up 10 bases, with 8 bases separating them. Germline CDR1 KGHDR, CDR2 SFDVKD. The CDR3 is 11 amino acids.

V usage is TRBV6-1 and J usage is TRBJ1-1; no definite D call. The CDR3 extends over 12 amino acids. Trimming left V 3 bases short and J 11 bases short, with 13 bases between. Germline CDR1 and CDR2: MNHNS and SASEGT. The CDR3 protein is CASSESRSGAFF. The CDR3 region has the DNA TGTGCCAGCAGTGAGAGCCGATCGGGGGCTTTCTTT.

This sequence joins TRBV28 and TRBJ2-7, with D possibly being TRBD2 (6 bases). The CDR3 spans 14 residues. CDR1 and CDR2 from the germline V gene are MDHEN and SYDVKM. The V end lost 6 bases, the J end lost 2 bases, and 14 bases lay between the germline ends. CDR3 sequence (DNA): TGTGCCAGCAGGCCGGCGGGGCAAACCTACGAGCAGTACTTC. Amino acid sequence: CASRPAGQTYEQYF.

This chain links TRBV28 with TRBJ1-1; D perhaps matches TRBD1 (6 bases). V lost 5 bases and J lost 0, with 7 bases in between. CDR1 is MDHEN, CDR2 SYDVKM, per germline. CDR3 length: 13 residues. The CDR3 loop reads CASSRTVNTEAFF. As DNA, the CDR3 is TGTGCCAGCAGTCGGACAGTGAACACTGAAGCTTTCTTT.

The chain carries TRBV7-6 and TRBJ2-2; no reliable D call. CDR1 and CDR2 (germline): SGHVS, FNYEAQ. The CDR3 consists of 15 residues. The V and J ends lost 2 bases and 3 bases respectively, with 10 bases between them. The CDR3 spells CASSLRSEYTGELFF. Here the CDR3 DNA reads TGTGCCAGCAGCTTAAGGTCAGAATACACCGGGGAGCTGTTTTTT.

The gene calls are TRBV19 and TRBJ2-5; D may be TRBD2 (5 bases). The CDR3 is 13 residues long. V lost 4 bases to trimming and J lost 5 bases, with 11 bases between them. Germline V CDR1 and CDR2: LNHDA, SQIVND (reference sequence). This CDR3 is CASSRGVRETQYF. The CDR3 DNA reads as TGTGCCAGTAGTAGGGGAGTGAGGGAGACCCAGTACTTC.

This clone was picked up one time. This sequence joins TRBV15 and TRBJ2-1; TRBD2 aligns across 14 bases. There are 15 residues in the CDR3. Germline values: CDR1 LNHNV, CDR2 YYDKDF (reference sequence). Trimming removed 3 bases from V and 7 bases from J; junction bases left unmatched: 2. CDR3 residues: CATSRGLAGVNEQFF. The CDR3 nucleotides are TGTGCCACCAGCAGGGGACTAGCGGGAGTAAATGAGCAGTTCTTC.

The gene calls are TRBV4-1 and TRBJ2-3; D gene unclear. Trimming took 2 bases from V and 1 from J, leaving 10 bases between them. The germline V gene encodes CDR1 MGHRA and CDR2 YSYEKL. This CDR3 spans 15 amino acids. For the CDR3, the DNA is TGCGCCAGCAGCCAACAGCCCACCGGCACAGATACGCAGTATTTT. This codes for CASSQQPTGTDTQYF.

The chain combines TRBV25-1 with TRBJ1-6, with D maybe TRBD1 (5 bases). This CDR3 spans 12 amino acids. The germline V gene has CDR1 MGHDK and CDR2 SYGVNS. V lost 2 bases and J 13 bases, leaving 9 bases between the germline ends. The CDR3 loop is CASSEGGRPLHF. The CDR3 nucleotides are TGTGCCAGCAGTGAAGGGGGTAGGCCCCTCCACTTT.

CDR3 coding DNA: TGTGCCAGCAGCTCAGGACTAGCGGGAGGTGGTTTGTCAGATACGCAGTATTTT. This encodes CASSSGLAGGGLSDTQYF. The gene calls are TRBV7-8 and TRBJ2-3; 14 bases agree with TRBD2. Germline V gene data show CDR1 as SGHVS and CDR2 as FQNEAQ. The V and J ends lost 4 bases and 4 bases, in that order; junction bases with no gene match: 10. The CDR3 covers 18 residues. The variable domain in full, with the rest retrieved from reference TRBV7-8 and TRBJ2-3, is GAGVSQSPRYKVAKRGQDVALRCDPISGHVSLFWYQQALGQGPEFLTYFQNEAQLDKSGLPSDRFFAERPEGSVSTLKIQRTQQEDSAVYLCASSSGLAGGGLSDTQYFGPGTRLTVL.

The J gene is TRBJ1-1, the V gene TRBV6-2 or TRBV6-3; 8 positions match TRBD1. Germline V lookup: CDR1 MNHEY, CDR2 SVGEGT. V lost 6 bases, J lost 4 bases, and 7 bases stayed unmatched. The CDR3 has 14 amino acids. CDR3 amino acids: CASSWTGSGTEAFF. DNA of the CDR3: TGTGCCAGCAGCTGGACAGGGTCCGGCACTGAAGCTTTCTTT.

The CDR3 reads CSVPAGDEQFF. Here the CDR3 DNA reads TGCAGCGTTCCCGCAGGGGATGAGCAGTTCTTC. The V call is TRBV29-1, the J call TRBJ2-1, with D possibly matching TRBD1 (6 bases). CDR1 and CDR2 (germline): SQVTM, ANQGSEA. V was clipped by 5 bases and J by 8 bases, with 10 bases between them. The CDR3 covers 11 residues.

DNA of the CDR3: TGCAGCGTTGTTATCACAGGGGGCGGGGAGACCCAGTACTTC. As protein: CSVVITGGGETQYF. The V call is TRBV29-1, the J call TRBJ2-5; TRBD1 aligns across 9 bases. CDR1 and CDR2 from the germline V gene are SQVTM and ANQGSEA. The CDR3 runs to 14 residues. V lost 4 bases to trimming and J lost 5 bases; unmatched junction nucleotides: 8.

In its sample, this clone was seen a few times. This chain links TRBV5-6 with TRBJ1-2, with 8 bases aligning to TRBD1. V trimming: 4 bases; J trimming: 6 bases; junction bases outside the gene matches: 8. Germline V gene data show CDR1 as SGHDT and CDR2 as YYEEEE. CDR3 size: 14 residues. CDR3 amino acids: CASSARGRVNGYTF. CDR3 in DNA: TGTGCCAGCAGCGCCAGGGGGCGGGTCAATGGCTACACCTTC.

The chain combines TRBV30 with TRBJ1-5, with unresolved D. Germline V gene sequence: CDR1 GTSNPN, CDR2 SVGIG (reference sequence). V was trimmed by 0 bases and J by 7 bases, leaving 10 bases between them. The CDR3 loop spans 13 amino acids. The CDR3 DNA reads TGTGCCTGGAGTGTCGGTCGTCCACAGCCCCAGCATTTT. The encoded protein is CAWSVGRPQPQHF. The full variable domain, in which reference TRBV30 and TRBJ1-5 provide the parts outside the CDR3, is SQTIHQWPATLVQPVGSPLSLECTVEGTSNPNLYWYRQAAGRGLQLLFYSVGIGQISSEVPQNLSASRPQDRQFILSSKKLLLSDSGFYLCAWSVGRPQPQHFGDGTRLSIL.

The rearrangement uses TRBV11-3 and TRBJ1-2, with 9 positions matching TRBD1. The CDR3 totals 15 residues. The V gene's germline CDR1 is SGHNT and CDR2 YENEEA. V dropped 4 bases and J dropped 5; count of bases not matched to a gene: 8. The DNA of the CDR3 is TGTGCCAGCAGCTCAGACAGGGGGGCCCGTTATGGCTACACCTTC. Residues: CASSSDRGARYGYTF. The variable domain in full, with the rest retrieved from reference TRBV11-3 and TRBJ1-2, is EAGVVQSPRYKIIEKKQPVAFWCNPISGHNTLYWYLQNLGQGPELLIRYENEEAVDDSQLPKDRFSAERLKGVDSTLKIQPAELGDSAVYLCASSSDRGARYGYTFGSGTRLTVV.

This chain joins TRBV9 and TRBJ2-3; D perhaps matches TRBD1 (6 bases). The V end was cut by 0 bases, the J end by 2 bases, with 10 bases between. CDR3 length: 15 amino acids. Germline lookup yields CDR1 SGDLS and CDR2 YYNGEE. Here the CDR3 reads CASSVGGGLTDTQYF. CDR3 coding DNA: TGTGCCAGCAGCGTAGGAGGGGGTCTCACAGATACGCAGTATTTT.

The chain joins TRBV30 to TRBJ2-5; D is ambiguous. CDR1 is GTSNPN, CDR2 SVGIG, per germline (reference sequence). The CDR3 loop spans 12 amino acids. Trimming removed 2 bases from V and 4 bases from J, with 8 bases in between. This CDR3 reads CAWSLQLETQYF. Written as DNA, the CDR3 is TGTGCCTGGAGTCTTCAGTTAGAGACCCAGTACTTC.

The CDR3 is CAWRLAGAYNEQFF. DNA of the CDR3: TGTGCCTGGAGGTTAGCGGGAGCTTACAATGAGCAGTTCTTC. The rearrangement links TRBV30 to TRBJ2-1, with 9 bases fitting TRBD2. From germline, CDR1 is GTSNPN and CDR2 SVGIG (reference sequence). V lost 3 bases and J lost 4; bases outside the gene matches: 4. The CDR3 is made up of 14 amino acids.

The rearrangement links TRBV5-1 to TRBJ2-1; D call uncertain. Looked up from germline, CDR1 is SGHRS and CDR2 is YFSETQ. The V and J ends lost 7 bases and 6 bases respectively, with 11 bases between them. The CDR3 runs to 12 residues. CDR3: CASSGPGNEQFF. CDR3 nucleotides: TGCGCCAGCTCAGGCCCCGGCAATGAGCAGTTCTTC.